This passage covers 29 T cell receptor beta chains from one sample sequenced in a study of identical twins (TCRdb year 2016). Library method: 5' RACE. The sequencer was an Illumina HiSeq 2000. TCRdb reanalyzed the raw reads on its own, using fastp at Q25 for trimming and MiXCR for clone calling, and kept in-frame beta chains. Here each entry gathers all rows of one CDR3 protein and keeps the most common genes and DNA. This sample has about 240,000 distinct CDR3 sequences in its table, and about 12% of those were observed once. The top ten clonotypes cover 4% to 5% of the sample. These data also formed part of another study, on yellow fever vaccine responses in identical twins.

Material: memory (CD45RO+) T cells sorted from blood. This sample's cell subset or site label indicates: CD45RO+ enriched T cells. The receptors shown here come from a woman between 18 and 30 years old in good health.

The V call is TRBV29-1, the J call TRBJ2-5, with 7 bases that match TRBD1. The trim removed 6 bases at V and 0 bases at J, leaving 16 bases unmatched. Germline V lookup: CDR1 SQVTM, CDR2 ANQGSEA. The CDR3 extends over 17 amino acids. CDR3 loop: CSVIPGQSPTYQETQYF. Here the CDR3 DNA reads TGCAGCGTGATACCGGGACAGAGCCCCACGTACCAAGAGACCCAGTACTTC. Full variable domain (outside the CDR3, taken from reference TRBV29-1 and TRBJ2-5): SAVISQKPSRDICQRGTSLTIQCQVDSQVTMMFWYRQQPGQSLTLIATANQGSEATYESGFVIDKFPISRPNLTFSTLTVSNMSPEDSSIYLCSVIPGQSPTYQETQYFGPGTRLLVL.

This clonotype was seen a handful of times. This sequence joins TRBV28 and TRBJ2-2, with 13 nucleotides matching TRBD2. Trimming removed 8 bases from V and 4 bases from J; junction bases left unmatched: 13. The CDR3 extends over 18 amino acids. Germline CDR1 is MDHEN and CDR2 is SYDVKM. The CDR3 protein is CASGLWTSGSGSTGELFF. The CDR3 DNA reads TGTGCCAGCGGATTATGGACTAGCGGGAGCGGTAGCACCGGGGAGCTGTTTTTT.

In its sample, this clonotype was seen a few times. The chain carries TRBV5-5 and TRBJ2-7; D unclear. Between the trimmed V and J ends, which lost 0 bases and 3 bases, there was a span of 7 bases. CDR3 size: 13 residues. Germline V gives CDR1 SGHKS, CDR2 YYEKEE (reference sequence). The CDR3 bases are TGTGCCAGCAGCTTGGCCCCCAACTACGAGCAGTACTTC. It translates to CASSLAPNYEQYF. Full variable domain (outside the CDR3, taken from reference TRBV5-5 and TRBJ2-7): DAGVTQSPTHLIKTRGQQVTLRCSPISGHKSVSWYQQVLGQGPQFIFQYYEKEERGRGNFPDRFSARQFPNYSSELNVNALLLGDSALYLCASSLAPNYEQYFGPGTRLTVT.

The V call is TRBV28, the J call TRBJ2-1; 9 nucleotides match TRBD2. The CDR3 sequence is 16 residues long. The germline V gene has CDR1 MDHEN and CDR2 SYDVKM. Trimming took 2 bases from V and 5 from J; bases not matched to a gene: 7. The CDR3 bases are TGTGCCAGCAGTTTAGTAGCGGGAGAGCGTGACAATGAGCAGTTCTTC. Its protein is CASSLVAGERDNEQFF.

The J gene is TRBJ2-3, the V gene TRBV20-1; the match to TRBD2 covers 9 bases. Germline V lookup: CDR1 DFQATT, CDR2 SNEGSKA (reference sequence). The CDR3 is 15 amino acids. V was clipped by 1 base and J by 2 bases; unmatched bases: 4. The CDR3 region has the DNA TGCAGTGCTAGAGTGGCTAGCGGGGCCACAGATACGCAGTATTTT. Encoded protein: CSARVASGATDTQYF.

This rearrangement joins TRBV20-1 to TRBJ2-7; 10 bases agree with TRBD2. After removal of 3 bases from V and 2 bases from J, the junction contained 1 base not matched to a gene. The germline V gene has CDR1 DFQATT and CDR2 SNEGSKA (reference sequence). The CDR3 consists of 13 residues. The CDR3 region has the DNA TGCAGTGCTAGCCTAGCGGGAGCCTACGAGCAGTACTTC. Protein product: CSASLAGAYEQYF.

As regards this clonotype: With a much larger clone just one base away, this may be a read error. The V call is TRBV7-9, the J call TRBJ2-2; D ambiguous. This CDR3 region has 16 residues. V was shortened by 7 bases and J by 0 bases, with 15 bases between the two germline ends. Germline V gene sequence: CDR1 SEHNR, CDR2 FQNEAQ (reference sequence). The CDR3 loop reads CASNPVGLANTGELFF. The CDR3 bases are TGTGCCAGCAACCCCGTAGGCCTCGCGAACACCGGGGAGCTGTTTTTT.

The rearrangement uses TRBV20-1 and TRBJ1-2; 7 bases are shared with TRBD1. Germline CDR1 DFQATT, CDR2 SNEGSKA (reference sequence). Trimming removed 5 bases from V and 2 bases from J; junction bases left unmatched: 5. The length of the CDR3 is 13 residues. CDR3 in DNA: TGCAGTGCTTGGGGGACAGCGAACTATGGCTACACCTTC. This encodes CSAWGTANYGYTF.

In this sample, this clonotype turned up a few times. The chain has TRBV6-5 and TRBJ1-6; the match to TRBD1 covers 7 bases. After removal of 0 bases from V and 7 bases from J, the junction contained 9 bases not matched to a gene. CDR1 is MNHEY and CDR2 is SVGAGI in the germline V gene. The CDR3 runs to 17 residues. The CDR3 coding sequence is TGTGCCAGCAGTTACTCGCCCTCCTCGACAGGGAATTCACCCCTCCACTTT. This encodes CASSYSPSSTGNSPLHF.

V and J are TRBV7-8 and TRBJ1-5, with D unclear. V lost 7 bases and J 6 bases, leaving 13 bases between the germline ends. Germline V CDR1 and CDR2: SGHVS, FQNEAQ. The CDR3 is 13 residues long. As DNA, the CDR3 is TGTGCCAGCACCCGGGAATCGGGTCAGCCCCAGCATTTT. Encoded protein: CASTRESGQPQHF.

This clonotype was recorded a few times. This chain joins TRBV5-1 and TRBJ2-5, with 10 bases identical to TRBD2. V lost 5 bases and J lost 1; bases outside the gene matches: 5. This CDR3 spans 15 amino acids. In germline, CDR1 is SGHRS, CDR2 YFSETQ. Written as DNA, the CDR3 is TGCGCCAGCAGTCTAGCGGGGGCCCCCCAAGAGACCCAGTACTTC. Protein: CASSLAGAPQETQYF.

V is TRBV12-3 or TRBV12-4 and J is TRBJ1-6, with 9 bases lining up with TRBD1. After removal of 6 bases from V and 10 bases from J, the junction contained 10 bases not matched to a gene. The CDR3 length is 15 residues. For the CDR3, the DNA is TGTGCCAGCAGCCGCAGGACAGGGGACAACTCACCCCTCCACTTT. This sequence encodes CASSRRTGDNSPLHF.

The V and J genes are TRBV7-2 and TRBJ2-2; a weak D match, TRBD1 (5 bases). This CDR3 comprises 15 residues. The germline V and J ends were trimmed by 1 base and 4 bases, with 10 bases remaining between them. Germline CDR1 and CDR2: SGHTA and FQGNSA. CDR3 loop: CASSLGGARTGELFF. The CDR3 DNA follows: TGTGCCAGCAGCTTAGGGGGCGCCCGCACCGGGGAGCTGTTTTTT.

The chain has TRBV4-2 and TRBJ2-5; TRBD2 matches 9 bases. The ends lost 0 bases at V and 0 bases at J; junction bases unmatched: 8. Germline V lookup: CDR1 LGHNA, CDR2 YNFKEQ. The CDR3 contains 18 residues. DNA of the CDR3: TGTGCCAGCAGCCAAGATCCGGCTAGCGGGGCGGACCAAGAGACCCAGTACTTC. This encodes CASSQDPASGADQETQYF.

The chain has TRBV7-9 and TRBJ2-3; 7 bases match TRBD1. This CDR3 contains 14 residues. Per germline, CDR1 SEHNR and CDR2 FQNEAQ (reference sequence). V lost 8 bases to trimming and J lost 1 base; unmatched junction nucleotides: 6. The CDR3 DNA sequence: TGTGCCAGCTCGGACAGGTCCGGCACAGATACGCAGTATTTT. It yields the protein CASSDRSGTDTQYF.

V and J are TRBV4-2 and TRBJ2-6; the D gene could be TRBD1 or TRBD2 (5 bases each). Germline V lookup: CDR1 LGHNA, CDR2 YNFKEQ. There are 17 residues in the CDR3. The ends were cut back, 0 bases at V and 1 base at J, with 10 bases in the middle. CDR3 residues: CASSQERGLSGANVLTF. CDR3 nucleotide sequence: TGTGCCAGCAGCCAAGAGAGGGGCCTATCTGGGGCCAACGTCCTGACTTTC.

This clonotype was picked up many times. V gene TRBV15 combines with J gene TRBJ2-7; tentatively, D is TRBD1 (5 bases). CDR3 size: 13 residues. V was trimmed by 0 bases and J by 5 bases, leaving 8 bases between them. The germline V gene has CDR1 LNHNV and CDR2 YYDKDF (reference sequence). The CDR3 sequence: CATSREDSHEQYF. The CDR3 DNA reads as TGTGCCACCAGCAGAGAAGACAGTCACGAGCAGTACTTC. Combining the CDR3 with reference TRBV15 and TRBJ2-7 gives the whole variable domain DAMVIQNPRYQVTQFGKPVTLSCSQTLNHNVMYWYQQKSSQAPKLLFHYYDKDFNNEADTPDNFQSRRPNTSFCFLDIRSPGLGDTAMYLCATSREDSHEQYFGPGTRLTVT.

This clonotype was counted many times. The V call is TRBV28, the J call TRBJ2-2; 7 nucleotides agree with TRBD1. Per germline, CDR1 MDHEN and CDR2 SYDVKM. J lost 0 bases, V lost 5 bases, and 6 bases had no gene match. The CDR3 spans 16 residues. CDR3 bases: TGTGCCAGCAGTCCCCCAGGGGGATCGAACACCGGGGAGCTGTTTTTT. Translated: CASSPPGGSNTGELFF.

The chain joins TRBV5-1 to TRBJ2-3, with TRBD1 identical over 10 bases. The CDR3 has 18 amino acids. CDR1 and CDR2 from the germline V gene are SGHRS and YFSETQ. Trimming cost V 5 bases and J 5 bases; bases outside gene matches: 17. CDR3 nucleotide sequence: TGCGCCAGCAGTTCATCGACCCCGGGACAGGGGCCTAGAGATACGCAGTATTTT. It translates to CASSSSTPGQGPRDTQYF.

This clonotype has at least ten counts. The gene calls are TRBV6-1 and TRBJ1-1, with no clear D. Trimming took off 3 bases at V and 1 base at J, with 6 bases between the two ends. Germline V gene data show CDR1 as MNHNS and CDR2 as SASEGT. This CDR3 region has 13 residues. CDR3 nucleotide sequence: TGTGCCAGCAGTGACGTGGGGAACACTGAAGCTTTCTTT. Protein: CASSDVGNTEAFF.

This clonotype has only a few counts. The CDR3 DNA is TGTGCCACCAGTGATCGGCGGGACGACGGTAACTATGGCTACACCTTC. The encoded protein is CATSDRRDDGNYGYTF. This chain joins TRBV24-1 and TRBJ1-2, with D possibly matching TRBD1 (5 bases). CDR1 is KGHDR and CDR2 is SFDVKD in the germline V gene. V was pared by 3 bases and J by 1 base, with 14 bases between. The CDR3 has 16 residues.

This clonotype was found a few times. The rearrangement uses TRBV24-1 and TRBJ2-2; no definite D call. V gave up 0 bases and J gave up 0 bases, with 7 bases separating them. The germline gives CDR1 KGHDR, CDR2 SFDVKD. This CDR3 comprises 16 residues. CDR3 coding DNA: TGTGCCACCAGTGATTTGGCCAGCCCGAACACCGGGGAGCTGTTTTTT. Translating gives CATSDLASPNTGELFF.

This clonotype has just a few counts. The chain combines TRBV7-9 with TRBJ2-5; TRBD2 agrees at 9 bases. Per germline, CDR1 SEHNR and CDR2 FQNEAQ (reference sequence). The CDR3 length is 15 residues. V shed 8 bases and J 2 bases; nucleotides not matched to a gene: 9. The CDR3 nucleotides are TGTGCCAGCTCCACCTACGCGGGGGGGCAAGAGACCCAGTACTTC. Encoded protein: CASSTYAGGQETQYF. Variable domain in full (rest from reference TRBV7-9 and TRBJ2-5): DTGVSQNPRHKITKRGQNVTFRCDPISEHNRLYWYRQTLGQGPEFLTYFQNEAQLEKSRLLSDRFSAERPKGSFSTLEIQRTEQGDSAMYLCASSTYAGGQETQYFGPGTRLLVL.

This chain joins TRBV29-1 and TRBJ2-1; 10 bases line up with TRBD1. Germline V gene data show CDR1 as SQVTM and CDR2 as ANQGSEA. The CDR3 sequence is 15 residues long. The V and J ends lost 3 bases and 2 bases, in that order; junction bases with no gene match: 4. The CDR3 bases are TGCAGCGTTGAGGGGACAGGGGCTCCCTACAATGAGCAGTTCTTC. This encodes CSVEGTGAPYNEQFF.

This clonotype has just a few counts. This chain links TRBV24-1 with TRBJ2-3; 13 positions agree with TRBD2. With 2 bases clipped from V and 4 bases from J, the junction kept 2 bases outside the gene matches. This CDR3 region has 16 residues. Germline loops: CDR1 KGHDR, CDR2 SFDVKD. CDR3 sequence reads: CATSDWTSGSSDTQYF. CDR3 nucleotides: TGTGCCACCAGTGATTGGACTAGCGGGAGCTCAGATACGCAGTATTTT.

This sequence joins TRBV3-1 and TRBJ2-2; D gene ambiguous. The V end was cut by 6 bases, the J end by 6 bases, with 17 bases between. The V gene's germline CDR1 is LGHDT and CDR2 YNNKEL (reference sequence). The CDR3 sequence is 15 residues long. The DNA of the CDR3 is TGTGCCAGCAGGGTGAGTCAAATCGGCGCCGGGGAGCTGTTTTTT. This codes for CASRVSQIGAGELFF.

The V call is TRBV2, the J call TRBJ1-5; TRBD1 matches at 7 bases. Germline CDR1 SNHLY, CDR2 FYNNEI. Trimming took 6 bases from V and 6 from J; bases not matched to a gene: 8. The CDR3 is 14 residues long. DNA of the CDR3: TGTGCCAGCAGAGCACAGGGGTTGGGTCAGCCCCAGCATTTT. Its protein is CASRAQGLGQPQHF.

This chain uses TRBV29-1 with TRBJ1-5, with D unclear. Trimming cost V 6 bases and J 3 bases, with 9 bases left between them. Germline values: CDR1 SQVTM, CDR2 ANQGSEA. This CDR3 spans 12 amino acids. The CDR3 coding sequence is TGCAGCGTGGGTGGGGACAATCAGCCCCAGCATTTT. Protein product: CSVGGDNQPQHF.

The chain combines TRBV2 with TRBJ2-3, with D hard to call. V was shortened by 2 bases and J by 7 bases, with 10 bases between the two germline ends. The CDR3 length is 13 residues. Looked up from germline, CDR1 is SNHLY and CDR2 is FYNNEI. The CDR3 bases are TGTGCCAGCAGTGAACTGGGCTCGCATACGCAGTATTTT. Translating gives CASSELGSHTQYF.